This TCR beta chain was retrieved from a study of blood T cell repertoires in COVID-19. The protocol was immunoSEQ multiplex PCR, while the TCRdb copy is restricted to in-frame clones and leaves out a portion. This sample carries 350,000 to 450,000 clones, 85% of them seen once, and the ten largest clones take roughly 3.6%. Germline V gene data show CDR1 as ENHRY and CDR2 as SYGVKD. The CDR3 is made up of 14 amino acids. V lost 5 bases, J lost 4 bases, and 12 bases lay in between. This rearrangement joins TRBV10-3 to TRBJ2-1; D not certain. Sequenced sample: peripheral blood. This receptor was identified in a woman aged 18-29 years with acute or convalescent COVID-19. The CDR3 sequence is CAISIPDKYNEQFF. The CDR3 region has the DNA TGTGCCATCAGTATACCAGACAAGTACAATGAGCAGTTCTTC.